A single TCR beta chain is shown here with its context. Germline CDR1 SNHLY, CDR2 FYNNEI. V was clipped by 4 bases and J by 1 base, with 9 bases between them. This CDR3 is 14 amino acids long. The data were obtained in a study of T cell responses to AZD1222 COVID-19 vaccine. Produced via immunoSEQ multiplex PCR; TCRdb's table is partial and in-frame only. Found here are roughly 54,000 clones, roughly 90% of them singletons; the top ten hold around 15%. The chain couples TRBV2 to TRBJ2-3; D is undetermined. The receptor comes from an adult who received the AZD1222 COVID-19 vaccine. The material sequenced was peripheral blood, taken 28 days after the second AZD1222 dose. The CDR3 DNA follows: TGTGCCAGCAGTGGGCCCCAGCGCACAGATACGCAGTATTTT. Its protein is CASSGPQRTDTQYF. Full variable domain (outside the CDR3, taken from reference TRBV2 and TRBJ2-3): EPEVTQTPSHQVTQMGQEVILRCVPISNHLYFYWYRQILGQKVEFLVSFYNNEISEKSEIFDDQFSVERPDGSNFTLKIRSTKLEDSAMYFCASSGPQRTDTQYFGPGTRLTVL.